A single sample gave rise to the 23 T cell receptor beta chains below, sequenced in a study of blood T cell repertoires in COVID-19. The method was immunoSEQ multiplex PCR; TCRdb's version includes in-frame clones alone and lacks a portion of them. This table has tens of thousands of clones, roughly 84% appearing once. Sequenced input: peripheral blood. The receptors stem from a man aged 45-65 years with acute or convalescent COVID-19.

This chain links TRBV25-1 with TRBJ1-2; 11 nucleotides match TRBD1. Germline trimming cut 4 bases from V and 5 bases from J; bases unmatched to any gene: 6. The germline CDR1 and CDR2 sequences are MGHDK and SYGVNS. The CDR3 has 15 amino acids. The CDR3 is CASSGRDRGTYGYTF. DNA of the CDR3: TGTGCCAGCAGTGGGAGGGACAGGGGGACTTATGGCTACACCTTC.

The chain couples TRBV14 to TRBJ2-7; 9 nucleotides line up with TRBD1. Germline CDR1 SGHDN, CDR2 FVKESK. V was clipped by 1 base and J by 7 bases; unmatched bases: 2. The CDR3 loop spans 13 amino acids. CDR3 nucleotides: TGTGCCAGCAGCCAAGTGGACAGGGGAGAGCAGTACTTC. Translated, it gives CASSQVDRGEQYF.

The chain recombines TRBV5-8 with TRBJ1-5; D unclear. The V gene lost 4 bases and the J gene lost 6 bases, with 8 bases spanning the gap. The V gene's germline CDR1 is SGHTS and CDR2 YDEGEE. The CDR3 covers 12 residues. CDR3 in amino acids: CASSDGSQPQHF. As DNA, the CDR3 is TGTGCCAGCAGCGACGGGAGTCAGCCCCAGCATTTT. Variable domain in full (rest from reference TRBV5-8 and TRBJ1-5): EAGVTQSPTHLIKTRGQQATLRCSPISGHTSVYWYQQALGLGLQFLLWYDEGEERNRGNFPPRFSGRQFPNYSSELNVNALELEDSALYLCASSDGSQPQHFGDGTRLSIL.

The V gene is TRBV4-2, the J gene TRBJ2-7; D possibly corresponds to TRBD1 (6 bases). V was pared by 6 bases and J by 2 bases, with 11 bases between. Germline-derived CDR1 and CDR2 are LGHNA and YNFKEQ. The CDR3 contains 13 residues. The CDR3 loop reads CASRADSAYEQYF. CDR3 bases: TGTGCCAGCAGGGCGGACAGCGCCTACGAGCAGTACTTC.

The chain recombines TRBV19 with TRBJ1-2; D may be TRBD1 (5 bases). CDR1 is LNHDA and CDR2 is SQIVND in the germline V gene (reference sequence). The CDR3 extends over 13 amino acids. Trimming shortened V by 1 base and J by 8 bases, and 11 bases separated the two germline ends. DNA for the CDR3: TGTGCCAGTAGTATAGCTGGACAAGAGGGCTACACCTTC. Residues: CASSIAGQEGYTF.

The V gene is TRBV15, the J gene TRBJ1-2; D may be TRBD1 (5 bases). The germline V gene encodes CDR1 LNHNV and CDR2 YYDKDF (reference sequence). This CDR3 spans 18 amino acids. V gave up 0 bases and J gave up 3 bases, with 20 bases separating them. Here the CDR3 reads CATSRDLIFTGDHYGYTF. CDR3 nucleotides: TGTGCCACCAGCAGAGATCTAATATTTACGGGGGACCACTATGGCTACACCTTC. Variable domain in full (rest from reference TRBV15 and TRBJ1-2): DAMVIQNPRYQVTQFGKPVTLSCSQTLNHNVMYWYQQKSSQAPKLLFHYYDKDFNNEADTPDNFQSRRPNTSFCFLDIRSPGLGDTAMYLCATSRDLIFTGDHYGYTFGSGTRLTVV.

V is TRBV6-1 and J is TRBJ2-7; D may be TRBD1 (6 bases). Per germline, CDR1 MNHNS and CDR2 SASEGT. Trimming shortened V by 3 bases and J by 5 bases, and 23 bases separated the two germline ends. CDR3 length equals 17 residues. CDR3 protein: CASSEPPYVAGANEQYF. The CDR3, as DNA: TGTGCCAGCAGTGAGCCTCCCTACGTGGCAGGGGCCAACGAGCAGTACTTC.

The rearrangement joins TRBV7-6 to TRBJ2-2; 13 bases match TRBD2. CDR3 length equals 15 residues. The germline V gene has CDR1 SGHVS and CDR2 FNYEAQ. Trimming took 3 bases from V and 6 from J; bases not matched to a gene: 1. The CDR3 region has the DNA TGTGCCAGCAGCTTCGGACTAGCGGGAGCCGGGGAGCTGTTTTTT. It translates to CASSFGLAGAGELFF.

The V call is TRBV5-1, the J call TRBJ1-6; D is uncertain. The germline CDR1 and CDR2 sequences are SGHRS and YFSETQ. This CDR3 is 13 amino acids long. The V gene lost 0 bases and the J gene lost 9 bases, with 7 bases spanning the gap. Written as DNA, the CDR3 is TGCGCCAGCAGCTTGGAAGTAGCTTCACCCCTCCACTTT. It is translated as CASSLEVASPLHF. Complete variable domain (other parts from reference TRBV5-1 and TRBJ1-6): KAGVTQTPRYLIKTRGQQVTLSCSPISGHRSVSWYQQTPGQGLQFLFEYFSETQRNKGNFPGRFSGRQFSNSRSEMNVSTLELGDSALYLCASSLEVASPLHFGNGTRLTVT.

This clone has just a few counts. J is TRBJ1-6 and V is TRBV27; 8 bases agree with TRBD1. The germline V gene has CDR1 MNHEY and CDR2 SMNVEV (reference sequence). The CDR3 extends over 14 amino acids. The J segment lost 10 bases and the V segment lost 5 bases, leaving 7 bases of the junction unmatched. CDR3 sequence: CASSTDRVRSPLHF. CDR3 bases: TGTGCCAGCAGTACGGACAGGGTGCGATCACCCCTCCACTTT.

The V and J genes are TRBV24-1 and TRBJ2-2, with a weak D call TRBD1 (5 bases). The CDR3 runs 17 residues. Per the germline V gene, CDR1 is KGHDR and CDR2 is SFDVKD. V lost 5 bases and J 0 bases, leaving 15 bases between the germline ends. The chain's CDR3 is CATSGRRTNTNTGELFF. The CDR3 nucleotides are TGTGCCACCAGTGGACGCAGGACAAACACGAACACCGGGGAGCTGTTTTTT.

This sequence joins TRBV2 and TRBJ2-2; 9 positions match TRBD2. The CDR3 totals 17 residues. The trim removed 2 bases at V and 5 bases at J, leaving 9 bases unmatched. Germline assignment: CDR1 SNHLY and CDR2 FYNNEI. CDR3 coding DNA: TGTGCCAGCAGTGAATTAGTGGCTAGCGGGACAACCGGGGAGCTGTTTTTT. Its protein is CASSELVASGTTGELFF.

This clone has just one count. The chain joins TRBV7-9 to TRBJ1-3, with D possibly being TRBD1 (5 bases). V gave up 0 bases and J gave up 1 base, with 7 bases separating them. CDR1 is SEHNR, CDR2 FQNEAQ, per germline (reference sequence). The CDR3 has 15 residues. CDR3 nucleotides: TGTGCCAGCAGCTTAGCGGGGGGATCTGGAAACACCATATATTTT. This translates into CASSLAGGSGNTIYF.

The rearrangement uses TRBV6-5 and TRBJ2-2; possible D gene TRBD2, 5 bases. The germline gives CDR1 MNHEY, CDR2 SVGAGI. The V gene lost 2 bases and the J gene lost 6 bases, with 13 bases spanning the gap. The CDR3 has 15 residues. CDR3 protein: CASSYTGSTAGELFF. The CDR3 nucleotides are TGTGCCAGCAGTTACACGGGGAGCACAGCCGGGGAGCTGTTTTTT.

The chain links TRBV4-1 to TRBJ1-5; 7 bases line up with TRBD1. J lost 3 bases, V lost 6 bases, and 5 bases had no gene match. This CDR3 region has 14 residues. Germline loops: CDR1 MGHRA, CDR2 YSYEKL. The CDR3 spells CASRKTGINQPQHF. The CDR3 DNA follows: TGCGCCAGCAGAAAGACAGGGATCAATCAGCCCCAGCATTTT.

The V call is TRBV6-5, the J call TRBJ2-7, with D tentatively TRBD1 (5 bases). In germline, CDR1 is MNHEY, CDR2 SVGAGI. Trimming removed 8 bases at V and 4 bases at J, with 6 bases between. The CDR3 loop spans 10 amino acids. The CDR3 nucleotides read TGTGCCAGCGGGGCTTACGAGCAGTACTTC. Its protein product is CASGAYEQYF.

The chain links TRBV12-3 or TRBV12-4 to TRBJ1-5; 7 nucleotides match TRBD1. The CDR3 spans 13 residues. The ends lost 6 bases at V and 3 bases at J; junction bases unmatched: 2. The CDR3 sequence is CASRDRDNQPQHF. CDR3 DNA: TGTGCCAGCAGAGACAGGGACAATCAGCCCCAGCATTTT.

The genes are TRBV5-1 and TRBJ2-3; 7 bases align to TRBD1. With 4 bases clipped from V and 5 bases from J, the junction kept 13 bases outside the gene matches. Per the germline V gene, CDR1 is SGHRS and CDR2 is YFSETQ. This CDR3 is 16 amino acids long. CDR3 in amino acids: CASSRGSGTVVDTQYF. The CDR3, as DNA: TGCGCCAGCAGCCGTGGATCCGGGACAGTGGTAGATACGCAGTATTTT. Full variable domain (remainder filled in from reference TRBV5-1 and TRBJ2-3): KAGVTQTPRYLIKTRGQQVTLSCSPISGHRSVSWYQQTPGQGLQFLFEYFSETQRNKGNFPGRFSGRQFSNSRSEMNVSTLELGDSALYLCASSRGSGTVVDTQYFGPGTRLTVL.

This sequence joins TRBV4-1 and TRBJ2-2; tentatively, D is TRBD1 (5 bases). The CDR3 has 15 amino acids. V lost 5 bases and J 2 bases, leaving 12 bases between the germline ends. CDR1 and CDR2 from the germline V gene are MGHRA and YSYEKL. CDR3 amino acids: CASSFEDINTGELFF. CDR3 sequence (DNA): TGCGCCAGCAGCTTTGAGGACATAAACACCGGGGAGCTGTTTTTT.

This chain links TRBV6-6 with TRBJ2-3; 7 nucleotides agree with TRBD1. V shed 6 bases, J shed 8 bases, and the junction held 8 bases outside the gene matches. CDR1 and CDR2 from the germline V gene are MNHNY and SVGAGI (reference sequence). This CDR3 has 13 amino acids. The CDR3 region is CASRPQGEGTQYF. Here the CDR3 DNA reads TGTGCCAGCAGACCTCAGGGGGAAGGTACGCAGTATTTT.

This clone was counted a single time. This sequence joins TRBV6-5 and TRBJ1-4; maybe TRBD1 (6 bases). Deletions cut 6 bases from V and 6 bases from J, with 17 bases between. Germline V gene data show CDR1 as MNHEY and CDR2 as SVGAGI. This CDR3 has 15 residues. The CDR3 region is CASSTGTGSYEKLFF. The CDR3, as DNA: TGTGCCAGCAGCACAGGGACCGGTTCGTATGAAAAACTGTTTTTT.

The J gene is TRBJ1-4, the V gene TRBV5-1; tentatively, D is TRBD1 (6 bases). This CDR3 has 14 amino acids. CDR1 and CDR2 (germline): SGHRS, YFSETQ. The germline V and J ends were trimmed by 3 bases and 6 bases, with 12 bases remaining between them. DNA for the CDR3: TGCGCCAGCAGCTCCTGGGGACAATATGAAAAACTGTTTTTT. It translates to CASSSWGQYEKLFF.

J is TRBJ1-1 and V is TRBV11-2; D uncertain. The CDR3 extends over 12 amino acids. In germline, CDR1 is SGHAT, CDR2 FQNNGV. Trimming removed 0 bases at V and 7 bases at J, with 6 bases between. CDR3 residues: CASSLEYSEAFF. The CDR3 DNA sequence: TGTGCCAGCAGCTTAGAATACAGTGAAGCTTTCTTT.